The 15 T cell receptor beta chains below come from one sample, sequenced in a study of blood T cells in healthy people across ages (dated by TCRdb to the mid-2010s). Libraries came from 5' RACE. The sequencing machine was an Illumina HiSeq 2500. The second PCR ran for roughly 7 to 12 cycles and used a J-beta primer mix along with a sample-barcoded 5' primer. In TCRdb, the public reads were trimmed at Q25 with fastp and aligned with MiXCR, with productive beta chains retained. Entries that share a CDR3 protein sequence are merged under the most common genes and DNA. In this sample the table shows approximately 1.5 million distinct CDR3 sequences, about 31% of which occur a single time. The leading ten clones occupy 11% of the sample. The specimen sequenced was blood. The receptors were gathered from a woman in her twenties or thirties in good health.

This clonotype occurred a few times. J is TRBJ2-7 and V is TRBV4-1; D possibly corresponds to TRBD2 (6 bases). The length of the CDR3 is 16 residues. V lost 4 bases, J lost 1 base, and 17 bases lay in between. CDR1 and CDR2 from the germline V gene are MGHRA and YSYEKL. CDR3 loop: CASSLTGLRGSYEQYF. For the CDR3, the DNA is TGCGCCAGCAGCCTCACCGGGCTCCGGGGGTCCTACGAGCAGTACTTC.

In this sample, this clonotype turned up a few times. The V call is TRBV7-9, the J call TRBJ2-1; D possibly corresponds to TRBD2 (6 bases). Germline V lookup: CDR1 SEHNR, CDR2 FQNEAQ (reference sequence). V was trimmed by 4 bases and J by 8 bases, leaving 21 bases between them. This CDR3 spans 16 amino acids. Here the CDR3 DNA reads TGTGCCAGCAGCTCAGGCGGGATAGACCAAGTCGATGAGCAGTTCTTC. Residues: CASSSGGIDQVDEQFF. The full variable domain, completed using reference TRBV7-9 and TRBJ2-1, is DTGVSQNPRHKITKRGQNVTFRCDPISEHNRLYWYRQTLGQGPEFLTYFQNEAQLEKSRLLSDRFSAERPKGSFSTLEIQRTEQGDSAMYLCASSSGGIDQVDEQFFGPGTRLTVL.

The V call is TRBV6-5, the J call TRBJ2-5; 7 bases are shared with TRBD1. Germline CDR1 and CDR2: MNHEY and SVGAGI. The CDR3 extends over 18 amino acids. Unmatched junction bases numbered 15, after V lost 0 bases and J lost 5 bases. CDR3 bases: TGTGCCAGCAGTTACTCGAGGATGGCAGACTTCAGGGGGGAGACCCAGTACTTC. It codes for CASSYSRMADFRGETQYF.

V and J are TRBV4-2 and TRBJ2-1; 7 bases agree with TRBD2. V shed 0 bases and J 4 bases; nucleotides not matched to a gene: 3. Germline V gives CDR1 LGHNA, CDR2 YNFKEQ. The length of the CDR3 is 15 residues. This CDR3 is CASSQELAIYNEQFF. CDR3 nucleotides: TGTGCCAGCAGCCAAGAACTAGCGATTTACAATGAGCAGTTCTTC.

This clonotype was seen only once. This sequence joins TRBV2 and TRBJ2-5, with TRBD2 identical over 7 bases. CDR1 is SNHLY, CDR2 FYNNEI, per germline. J was trimmed by 2 bases and V by 10 bases; bases with no gene match: 4. The CDR3 runs 12 residues. This CDR3 reads CATGGTQETQYF. The DNA of the CDR3 is TGTGCCACCGGGGGGACTCAAGAGACCCAGTACTTC.

This clonotype has just a few counts. Relative to the germline gene, one junction end is altered; a read error may explain this. The V and J genes are TRBV20-1 and TRBJ2-1; possibly TRBD2 for D (5 bases). This CDR3 comprises 17 residues. CDR1 and CDR2 (germline): DFQATT, SNEGSKA (reference sequence). In nucleotides, the CDR3 is TGCAATGCTAGCTATCTCAAGTCCTATCGCTCCTACAATGAGCAGTTCTTC. Translating gives CNASYLKSYRSYNEQFF.

This clonotype appeared once. The chain links TRBV9 to TRBJ2-3; D perhaps matches TRBD2 (5 bases). The CDR3 loop spans 15 amino acids. Germline V gives CDR1 SGDLS, CDR2 YYNGEE. Trimming cost V 0 bases and J 3 bases, with 11 bases left between them. This CDR3 is CASSVDPGETDTQYF. DNA for the CDR3: TGTGCCAGCAGCGTAGACCCCGGGGAGACAGATACGCAGTATTTT.

This clonotype was recorded only once. The CDR3 is CASSPGRRYNEQFF. CDR3 nucleotide sequence: TGTGCCAGCAGTCCGGGGAGACGATACAATGAGCAGTTCTTC. The chain joins TRBV12-3 or TRBV12-4 to TRBJ2-1, with a weak D call TRBD2 (5 bases). CDR3 length equals 14 residues. V dropped 5 bases and J dropped 4 bases, with 12 bases sitting between them.

This clonotype has a handful of counts. The chain employs TRBV28 and TRBJ1-4; D uncertain. CDR3 length: 15 residues. CDR1 MDHEN and CDR2 SYDVKM come from the germline V gene. The V gene lost 7 bases and the J gene lost 0 bases, with 12 bases spanning the gap. The CDR3: CASTSRAATNEKLFF. The CDR3 coding sequence is TGTGCCAGCACATCCCGAGCGGCAACTAATGAAAAACTGTTTTTT. Using reference TRBV28 and TRBJ1-4 for the parts outside the CDR3, the full variable domain is DVKVTQSSRYLVKRTGEKVFLECVQDMDHENMFWYRQDPGLGLRLIYFSYDVKMKEKGDIPEGYSVSREKKERFSLILESASTNQTSMYLCASTSRAATNEKLFFGSGTQLSVL.

This clonotype was counted ten times or more. One end of the junction varies from germline; a read error may be responsible. This sequence joins TRBV5-1 and TRBJ2-1, with 9 bases lining up with TRBD2. The germline V gene encodes CDR1 SGHRS and CDR2 YFSETQ. The CDR3 loop spans 15 amino acids. The CDR3 region is CASSLTSGYYNEQFF. For the CDR3, the DNA is TGTGCCAGCAGCCTTACTAGCGGGTACTACAATGAGCAGTTCTTC. Using reference TRBV5-1 and TRBJ2-1 for the parts outside the CDR3, the full variable domain is KAGVTQTPRYLIKTRGQQVTLSCSPISGHRSVSWYQQTPGQGLQFLFEYFSETQRNKGNFPGRFSGRQFSNSRSEMNVSTLELGDSALYLCASSLTSGYYNEQFFGPGTRLTVL.

This clonotype turned up a few times. J is TRBJ2-1 and V is TRBV24-1; D is unclear. V lost 2 bases, J lost 6 bases, and 10 bases lay in between. Germline V lookup: CDR1 KGHDR, CDR2 SFDVKD. CDR3 length: 14 residues. CDR3 in DNA: TGTGCCACCAGTGATTACAGAGCCTCCAATGAGCAGTTCTTC. It codes for CATSDYRASNEQFF.

The V and J genes are TRBV9 and TRBJ2-1, with 8 positions matching TRBD1. Germline V CDR1 and CDR2: SGDLS, YYNGEE. Losses at the gene ends were 0 bases for V and 5 bases for J; bases not matched to a gene: 4. There are 15 residues in the CDR3. In DNA, the CDR3 is TGTGCCAGCAGCGTAGTAGGACAGGGCGACAATGAGCAGTTCTTC. Translation gives CASSVVGQGDNEQFF.

This clonotype was seen only a few times. CDR3 nucleotides: TGCAGCGTTGAGGTGGCGACAGGCCTGAACACTGAAGCTTTCTTT. Encoded protein: CSVEVATGLNTEAFF. This sequence joins TRBV29-1 and TRBJ1-1, with D possibly TRBD1 on 6 matching bases. This CDR3 is 15 amino acids long. Trimming stripped 3 bases from V and 0 bases from J, with 14 bases between. The germline V gene has CDR1 SQVTM and CDR2 ANQGSEA.

V usage is TRBV5-1 and J usage is TRBJ2-5; D may correspond to TRBD1 or TRBD2 (5 bases each). The CDR3 loop spans 14 amino acids. The germline gives CDR1 SGHRS, CDR2 YFSETQ. Trimming removed 4 bases from V and 5 bases from J, with 15 bases in between. The DNA of the CDR3 is TGCGCCAGCAGCGGCAATGGGGGTGTGGAGACCCAGTACTTC. The encoded protein is CASSGNGGVETQYF.

The V call is TRBV5-4, the J call TRBJ2-2; 7 bases are a match to TRBD1. This CDR3 comprises 13 residues. Germline trimming cut 3 bases from V and 6 bases from J; bases unmatched to any gene: 2. Germline V gene sequence: CDR1 SGHNT, CDR2 YYREEE (reference sequence). For the CDR3, the DNA is TGTGCCAGCAGCTCTGGGACAGCCGGGGAGCTGTTTTTT. It yields the protein CASSSGTAGELFF.